This T cell receptor beta chain originates from a study of cytomegalovirus exposure and HLA in healthy donors (dated by TCRdb to about 2017). Study-wide context: According to an earlier analysis of several hundred of the donors, some 180 million T cells yielded 117 million unique TCR beta sequences and around 280 Gb of sequence data. HLA typing included class I and class II loci at four-digit resolution. The study combined high-throughput TCR immunosequencing, statistical association of individual TCRs with disease status, and machine learning to predict cytomegalovirus infection status. To decide whether each TCR beta V gene segment behaved as functional or pseudogenic, an earlier analysis of approximately 600 of the donors relied on high-throughput TCR beta sequencing. An early release covering over 500 HLA-typed donors comprised approximately 300 gigabases of sequencing data and tens of millions of unique TCR sequences. The study used immunosequencing to profile the T cell repertoires of around 600 subjects and linked those repertoires to cytomegalovirus serostatus. The study aimed to test whether signatures of past pathogen exposure could be identified by cataloging public T cell receptors. To study patterns of TCR occurrence, a later analysis re-analyzed previously published TCR beta repertoires from 650 to 750 donors and added high-resolution HLA genotyping. The genetic ancestry cluster associated with self-reported Caucasian donors included 81% of the 398 genotyped donors. A later genetic analysis used genome-wide SNP genotypes for about three fifths of the 666 donors, treating that subset as a discovery cohort. A handful of DR-DQ haplotypes were handled as single units for association and clustering because linkage in the cohort was strong. Donor age, sex, ethnicity and CMV serostatus were compiled alongside the repertoire data. The number of typed donors differed by locus: about 620-640 for A, B, C, DRB1 and DQB1; roughly 510 for DQA1; approximately 610 for DPA1; and approximately 450 for DPB1. In the later analysis, no new phenotypic data were used to find candidate immune exposures; instead, reliance was placed on TCR beta sequences and their occurrence across donors. Across approximately 400 genotyped donors of the cohort, an average of about 200,000 unique TCR beta nucleotide sequences per donor were sequenced, and around 19% of those sequences were non-productive. A separate validation cohort of approximately 120 different subjects was used in addition to the roughly 720-subject first cohort. All discovery cohort repertoires had been generated using a single sequencing platform. The full study reports these points: While some public TCRs were present in many individuals, most TCR sequences turned up only very rarely across donors. An association between a missense DCLRE1C variant and V-gene and J-gene trimming of TCR beta chains was found in a later genetic analysis and replicated in an independent cohort. In an earlier analysis of some 500 of the donors, most TCR beta V segments appeared in productive rearrangements about 87% or about 30% of the time, broadly matching IMGT annotations. CMV serostatus was the only immune exposure information available for the cohort. The sequencing pipeline was judged likely to have produced a cluster of highly shared sequence variants as a technical artifact. A few of the identified cytomegalovirus-associated TCR beta chains were confirmed in vitro to be specific for cytomegalovirus antigens. In a later analysis, most CMV-associated TCR beta chains were found to appear HLA-restricted, with HLA associations seemingly driven largely by CMV exposure. Cytomegalovirus status was reported to be diagnosed by the classifier with high specificity and sensitivity in both the original and validation cohorts. In a later analysis, HLA-associated TCR beta chains showed more clonal expansion and lower generation probabilities than non-associated chains that were equally common. Several of the top co-occurrence clusters appeared to be linked to parvovirus B19, influenza, CMV and Epstein-Barr virus, according to a later analysis. Because HLA typing was missing for some donors at each locus, association tests included only the typed subset. It was suggested by the authors that the approach could potentially be generalized to other disease states and immunological phenotypes. A further reported finding was that TCR beta sequences accurately predicted the HLA-A and HLA-B alleles for most subjects in the first cohort. Because the 87-base-pair reads could not distinguish some IMGT-functional V segments, including TRBV6-2 and TRBV6-3, those segments were excluded. When HLA alleles, especially DR and DQ, strongly co-occurred, attributing TCR associations to individual alleles was difficult. Linkage disequilibrium might explain the correlated functional status among segregating V segments, but an unknown experimental factor could not be ruled out. In a later analysis, the rate of TCR association differed among HLA loci, with DRB1 alleles having the most associated TCRs and HLA-C alleles having the fewest. A later analysis associated about 17,000 TCR beta sequences with specific HLA alleles at a false discovery rate of 0.05. Compared with the 666-donor mean, donors in an Asian-associated ancestry cluster had fewer N-insertions in productive TCRs, according to a later genetic analysis. Presence/absence analyses assumed roughly uniform sequencing depth across donors, an assumption that may not hold. In the study, around 150 TCR beta chains were listed as associated with cytomegalovirus. The earlier analysis of approximately 590 of the donors excluded roughly 17 rarely observed V segments, including chromosome 9 orphons, because counts were too low. In this cohort, only TCR beta chains were sequenced, and detectable features were limited by the absence of alpha or paired-chain data.

According to the germline V gene, CDR1 reads MNHEY and CDR2 reads SVGAGI. The CDR3 sequence holds 13 residues, the cysteine and phenylalanine included. The CDR3 DNA has 39 bases and is translated from base 1. The junction shows trimming of 0 bases on V and 10 bases on J, plus 12 bases between the germline ends. Library preparation was by the immunoSEQ multiplex PCR assay. The multiplex PCR relied on a mix of 60 forward primers for TCR Vbeta segments and 13 reverse primers for TCR Jbeta segments. The CDR3 region of rearranged TCR beta genes was amplified from genomic DNA with a multiplex PCR assay. The amplified TCR beta libraries were sequenced on the Illumina HiSeq System as 87-base-pair reads. The study's processing was this. In a later analysis, tens of millions of unique TCR beta chains were counted across the approximately 640 repertoires, and some 10 million of these chains were shared by at least two donors. Raw reads were error-corrected and collapsed into unique sequences by a nearest-neighbor algorithm in which closely related sequences were merged to remove PCR and sequencing errors. V, D and J gene segments were assigned by aligning CDR3 sequences to IMGT reference sequences. For a sequence to be retained, a match of at least six nucleotides to both a V gene segment and a J gene segment was required. Rearrangements were classified as productive when the CDR3 lacked stop codons and remained in frame with V and J, and all other rearrangements were classified as non-productive. Following IMGT convention, CDR3 was defined as the stretch from the second conserved V-encoded cysteine to the conserved J-encoded phenylalanine. The earlier analysis of 500 to 650 of the donors excluded any sequence lacking an unambiguous match to a single V gene segment. An earlier analysis of 587 of the donors classified V segments as functional when productive rearrangements were above 56.7% and as segregating when the standard deviation between donors was above 5%. To diagnose cytomegalovirus status from the catalog of TCR beta chain sequences, a statistical classification framework was built. In a later analysis, TCR nucleotide sequences were compared against IMGT/GENE-DB human TR gene sequences so that V and J genes could be assigned. Using the TCRdist pipeline, a later analysis assigned CDR3 sequences along with most-parsimonious VDJ recombination scenarios. In a later analysis, each TCR beta chain was defined by its CDR3 amino acid sequence together with its V-gene family, and reads lacking a unique V-gene family were excluded. In a later analysis, nearly 600 highly shared, low-generation-probability nucleotide sequences were removed to address suspected cross-contamination and a sequencing artifact. In a later analysis, a clonal expansion index was calculated for each public chain from normalized within-repertoire ranks of inferred template counts. Generation probabilities in a later analysis came from a VDJ recombination model fitted to out-of-frame rearrangements, and those results were checked against IGoR. A later analysis scored TCR-TCR, TCR-HLA and TCR-CMV co-occurrence with hypergeometric tests, applying a repertoire-size bias correction to TCR pairs. False discovery rates were estimated in a later analysis by permuting HLA or CMV assignments 20 times. In a later analysis, co-occurring TCRs were grouped using DBSCAN, and TCRdist sequence similarity was added for clustering within HLA-allele-positive subsets. Co-occurrence clustering excluded repertoires with fewer than 30,000 or more than 120,000 public chains, plus five with anomalous nucleotide sharing. TCRdb provides this immuneACCESS table in a form limited to in-frame rearrangements. Some clones are lacking; in checked studies, under half of them reflect an unresolved V gene, and why the rest are absent is not known. D and trimming come from the DNA, and the V and J calls and clone size come from that table. Recorded for this sample are 95,000 to 150,000 clones; over 80% of them occurred a single time. 0.24% of the sample comes from the top ten.

Concerning this clone: The antigen it binds to is not known. There are no base qualities to consult, and no much larger clone falls within one base.

In total, about 650 healthy bone marrow donors made up the cohort. At the time of sampling, every cohort member was nominally healthy, though immune exposures that went unrecorded were likely present. The donor tested CMV seronegative and was one of the 352 seronegative cohort members. A peripheral blood sample was provided by each donor, and peripheral blood mononuclear cells were used for TCR beta sequencing. Genomic DNA was extracted from the blood cell samples with the Qiagen DNeasy Blood Extraction Kit. Sequencing was carried out using PBMCs. The TCR comes from a man aged 50 to 60 in good health and CMV-seronegative. The sequence links TRBV6-5 to TRBJ1-1; a tentative D call is TRBD1 (5 bases match). The DNA reads as follows: TGTGCCAGCAGTTACTCTACTTCAGGGCCAGCTTTCTTT. This sequence encodes CASSYSTSGPAFF.